The rows below give T cell receptor beta chains drawn from one sample of a study of T cell repertoires in ileal Crohn's disease. This table comes from immunoSEQ multiplex PCR, and its TCRdb copy is limited to in-frame clones, with some not included. Among 7,000 or so clones listed, roughly 81% were seen once. Sequenced sample: ileal tissue. The receptors derive from an adult with Crohn's disease. The CDR3 runs from the conserved cysteine through the conserved F or W. Each record gives: J gene, clone size, D gene, V gene, CDR3 DNA, CDR3 protein. A D gene is named only where the DNA matches it firmly. A row's size may be missing; if present it is once, few, many or a size class.

TRBJ2-5 - TRBD1 TRBV13 TGTGCCAGCAGCTTACGGGGGACAGGCGGGACCCAGTACTTC CASSLRGTGGTQYF
TRBJ1-1 - TRBD1 TRBV27 TGTGCCAGTTTAAAGCGACAGGGTGTCTACATGAACACTGAAGCTTTCTTT CASLKRQGVYMNTEAFF
TRBJ2-6 - - TRBV6-4 TGTGCCAGCAGTGAACAGGGGAGGTCTGGGGCCAACGTCCTGACTTTC CASSEQGRSGANVLTF
TRBJ2-7 - - TRBV6-1 TGTGCCAGCAGTGAACGCCAGGAGCAGTACTTC CASSERQEQYF
TRBJ2-7 - TRBD2 TRBV5-1 TGCGCCAGCAGCTTGGAGGGCGGGAGACTAAGGGAGCAGTACTTC CASSLEGGRLREQYF
TRBJ1-1 - - TRBV18 TGTGCCAGCTCATCCAACAGCCAGAACACTGAAGCTTTCTTT CASSSNSQNTEAFF
TRBJ2-5 once - TRBV5-1 TGCGCCAGCAGACGGGGAAGGGAGTTGCGGGAGACCCAGTACTTC CASRRGRELRETQYF
TRBJ2-1 - - TRBV6-1 TGTGCCAGCAGCCCCCCCGTCCTGAGCAATGAGCAGTTCTTC CASSPPVLSNEQFF
TRBJ2-7 - - TRBV25-1 TGTGCCAGCGCTAGCACGAGGGCCGAGCAGTACTTC CASASTRAEQYF
TRBJ2-7 - TRBD2 TRBV27 TGTGCCAGCAGTTTAATGGCTAGCGGGAGGGGTGAGCAGTACTTC CASSLMASGRGEQYF
TRBJ2-6 once - TRBV11-2 TGTGCCAGCCAGAAGGGGAGTAAGTCTGGGGCCAACGTCCTGACTTTC CASQKGSKSGANVLTF
TRBJ1-2 - TRBD1 TRBV19 TGTGCCAGTATCGACAGGGTCGGTGGCTACACCTTC CASIDRVGGYTF
TRBJ1-1 - TRBD1 TRBV18 TGTGCCAGCTCGGAGGGACAGGGGGCTGGTACTGAAGCTTTCTTT CASSEGQGAGTEAFF
TRBJ1-3 - - TRBV18 TGTGCCAGCTCACCACCGCGGGGGTCTGGAAACACCATATATTTT CASSPPRGSGNTIYF
TRBJ1-1 - - TRBV5-1 TGCGCCAGCAGCTCTGGACCAGCCAGGTCGCAGACTGAAGCTTTCTTT CASSSGPARSQTEAFF
TRBJ2-2 - TRBD1 TRBV5-1 TGCGCCAGCAGCGTACCGGGACAGGAGACCGGGGAGCTGTTTTTT CASSVPGQETGELFF
TRBJ2-3 - TRBD2 TRBV6-4 TGTGCCAGCAGTGCTAGCGGGAGCACAGATACGCAGTATTTT CASSASGSTDTQYF
TRBJ2-7 - TRBD2 TRBV5-1 TGCGCCAGCAGCTTGGAGGGACTAGCGGGAGCGAGGGGTCCACGGATGTACGAGCAGTACTTC CASSLEGLAGARGPRMYEQYF
TRBJ1-1 - - TRBV2 TGTGCCAGCAGGACCGGGACAACCTCGAGCACTGAAGCTTTCTTT CASRTGTTSSTEAFF
TRBJ1-2 - - TRBV11-1 TGTGCCAGCAGCTTGGGGGGGCCAACTCCCGTCTATGGCTACACCTTC CASSLGGPTPVYGYTF
TRBJ1-2 - - TRBV7-3 TGTGCCAGCAGCCGCGATCAGGGAGGAGATGGCTACACCTTC CASSRDQGGDGYTF
TRBJ1-1 once - TRBV6-6 TGTGCCAGCAGCCTTCAAAACACTGAAGCTTTCTTT CASSLQNTEAFF
TRBJ1-1 few - TRBV4-3 TGCGCCAGCAGCCTAACGGGGACATTGAACACTGAAGCTTTCTTT CASSLTGTLNTEAFF
TRBJ2-7 - TRBD2 TRBV19 TGTGCCACTAAAACTAGCGGGAGATACTACGAGCAGTACTTC CATKTSGRYYEQYF
TRBJ2-2 - TRBD1 TRBV11-2 TGTGCCAGCAGCTTAGTAACAGGGGCCACCGGGGAGCTGTTTTTT CASSLVTGATGELFF
TRBJ2-1 once TRBD1 TRBV7-8 TGTGCCAGCAGCTTAAATCGACAGGGGACGGATGAGCAGTTCTTC CASSLNRQGTDEQFF
TRBJ1-5 - - TRBV6-5 TGTGCCAGCAGAAGGACAGATGAGAGCAATCAGCCCCAGCATTTT CASRRTDESNQPQHF
TRBJ2-3 once - TRBV5-4 TGTGCCAGCAGCAGTGACGACGATACGCAGTATTTT CASSSDDDTQYF
TRBJ2-7 - - TRBV5-1 TGCGCCAGCAGGCCTTTCGGGGGGCCCGAGCAGTACTTC CASRPFGGPEQYF
TRBJ2-7 once TRBD1 TRBV6-5 TGTGCCAGCAGGAAACAGGGGTCCGAGCAGTACTTC CASRKQGSEQYF
TRBJ1-2 once TRBD1 TRBV29-1 TGCAGCGTTGACTCACAGGGGGCCGGCTATGGCTACACCTTC CSVDSQGAGYGYTF
TRBJ2-1 - - TRBV2 TGTGCCAGCAGTGCCCCAAGCGTTAGCTCCTACAATGAGCAGTTCTTC CASSAPSVSSYNEQFF
TRBJ1-2 - - TRBV7-8 TGTGCCAGCAGCTTAGACGAAGGCCGCGGCTACACCTTC CASSLDEGRGYTF
TRBJ2-7 - TRBD2 TRBV14 TGTGCCAGCAGCCAAGAGGCTAGCGGGAAGGCCTACGAGCAGTACTTC CASSQEASGKAYEQYF
TRBJ2-7 - - TRBV7-2 TGTGCCAGCAGCGCAAGGAGCGAGCAGTACTTC CASSARSEQYF
TRBJ2-1 - - TRBV4-1 TGCGCCAGCAGCCTCGGACAGATCGATGAGCAGTTCTTC CASSLGQIDEQFF
TRBJ1-5 - - TRBV27 TGTGCCAGCAGTTTAGGGGGGGCGTATAATCAGCCCCAGCATTTT CASSLGGAYNQPQHF
TRBJ2-7 - TRBD2 TRBV19 TGTGCCAGTAGTATGGGACTAGCGGGAGGACTCCCCCTGGGGCAGCAGTACTTC CASSMGLAGGLPLGQQYF
TRBJ2-7 few TRBD1 TRBV5-4 TGTGCCAGCTCGGACAGGCCTGCCCTGGGGGCCGAGCAGTACTTC CASSDRPALGAEQYF
TRBJ1-2 - TRBD1 TRBV18 TGTGCCAGCTCACCAACCGGGACAGGGGGTGGAAAAGATGGCTACACCTTC CASSPTGTGGGKDGYTF
TRBJ2-2 - TRBD2 TRBV7-6 TGTGCCAGCACGCAGGGAGCGGGAGGGTTTTTAGCCGGGGAGCTGTTTTTT CASTQGAGGFLAGELFF
TRBJ2-7 - TRBD1 TRBV6-6 TGTGCCAGCACCGACAGGGGGCGCGAATACGAGCAGTACTTC CASTDRGREYEQYF
TRBJ2-1 once - TRBV30 TGTGCCTGGAGTACGGGGGCAGCCTACAATGAGCAGTTCTTC CAWSTGAAYNEQFF